This record concerns one T cell receptor beta chain sequence. In this sample, this clonotype turned up many times. Its antigen is not yet known. Base qualities are not at hand, and no much larger clone is one base apart. The receptor library was made with 5' RACE. The instrument given in TCRdb is Illumina HiSeq 2000. Template switching introduced a universal primer binding site; the final cDNA contained a unique molecular identifier, enabling accurate counting of TCR cDNA molecules. Specific primers in the conserved constant-segment region were used to synthesize first-strand cDNA for TCR alpha and beta chains. To control for contamination, every cDNA library was double barcoded, receiving both a SMART-Mk sample barcode and Illumina barcodes. Two successive PCR steps introduced TruSeq adapter sequences along with Illumina sample barcodes. TCR alpha and beta cDNA libraries were sequenced on the Illumina HiSeq platform with custom primers. Processing in the source paper ran as follows. MiGEC processed the raw reads to extract unique molecular identifiers, while MiXCR was used to determine the CDR3 positions. Recombination models were inferred per individual with the repgenHMM and IGoR tools using an EM algorithm. Shared clonotype analysis was performed with the tcR package in R, normalizing sharing by the product of cloneset sizes. Out-of-frame nonproductive sequences were analyzed to study raw recombination free of thymic and clonal selection effects. TCRdb reprocessed the public reads (quality trimming at Q25 with fastp, clone calling with MiXCR) and kept in-frame beta chains. Under each unique CDR3 protein, matching rows form one entry showing the most common genes and DNA. It is TCRdb's table, rather than the study itself, that gives the V and J calls and clone size. In all, the sample holds about 570,000 distinct CDR3 sequences, and approximately 9.6% of those were seen once. The top ten constitute under 3.5% of the sample.

This specimen belongs to a study of identical twins (TCRdb year 2016). Study-wide context: To test whether fetal clonotypes persist, the study used deep sequencing on TCR alpha and beta repertoires from monozygotic twins, unrelated adults of various ages, and cord blood. To rule out contamination, the twin experiments were replicated at different times with different library preparation protocols.

The CDR3 holds 13 amino acids from the cysteine to the phenylalanine. The CDR3 DNA has 39 bases and is translated from base 1. As encoded in the germline V gene, CDR1 is MNHNS while CDR2 is SASEGT. V has 10 bases trimmed and J has 2 bases trimmed; junction bases matching no gene number 6. General study outcomes and caveats: Compared with coincidental sharing between unrelated individuals, out-of-frame TCR alpha sequences shared between twins showed an excess of sequences with low generation probability. In monozygotic twins, out-of-frame TCR alpha sharing was systematically underestimated by recombination models, although the models agreed with sharing between unrelated individuals. Zero-insertion analyses could be partly confounded by invariant T cells such as MAIT and iNKT, although diverse VJ usage argued against such confounding for most clonotypes. The excess sharing between twins in beta out-of-frame sequences was weaker because fewer shared sequences reduced the signal-to-noise ratio. Conclusions relied on cross-sectional statistical analysis, since the same donors could not be followed over many years. Abundant cord blood beta clonotypes had fewer insertions, young adult naive repertoires showed a similar but weaker trend, and memory repertoires showed no such trend.

All donors were healthy Caucasians. The twin cohort comprised three pairs of female monozygotic twins, all aged roughly 18 to 30 years. Peripheral blood mononuclear cells were the source from which RNA for the TCR libraries was isolated. This same sample was also taken into another study, of yellow fever vaccine responses in identical twins. The second study, in turn, reports: The authors reported that the T cell response to vaccination in identical twins appeared partly convergent and partly personalized. In identical twins, the study followed T cell clones that responded to the vaccine with precision.

Source material: PBMCs. This TCR was sampled from a woman in her late teens or twenties in good health. The V and J segments used are TRBV6-1 and TRBJ2-7; the central 9 bases match TRBD2. The CDR3 reads as follows: CATLAGVTYEQYF. The sequenced DNA: TGTGCCACCTTAGCGGGAGTGACCTACGAGCAGTACTTC.